Listed here are 13 T cell receptor beta chains from one sample, sequenced in a study of blood T cell repertoires in COVID-19. Produced via immunoSEQ multiplex PCR; TCRdb's table is partial and in-frame only. The sample includes hundreds of thousands of clones, 70% to 90% of them seen just once. The specimen was PBMCs or T cells enriched from blood (not recorded which). The receptor set was obtained from a woman between 40 and 50 years old with acute COVID-19.

The chain uses TRBV7-9 and TRBJ1-1; 8 nucleotides agree with TRBD1. Germline CDR1 SEHNR, CDR2 FQNEAQ (reference sequence). Trimming took 5 bases from V and 3 from J; bases not matched to a gene: 8. CDR3 size: 15 residues. DNA for the CDR3: TGTGCCAGCAGCCCCGGACAGGGAGGGGACACTGAAGCTTTCTTT. It is translated as CASSPGQGGDTEAFF.

The chain carries TRBV3-1 (or the pseudogene TRBV3-2) and TRBJ1-2; D is possibly TRBD1 (6 bases). The V gene's germline CDR1 is LGHDT and CDR2 YNNKEL (reference sequence). V lost 6 bases and J lost 0, with 11 bases in between. The CDR3 covers 14 residues. The CDR3 DNA is TGTGCCAGCAGGCTCCAGGGGTCTAACTATGGCTACACCTTC. It encodes CASRLQGSNYGYTF.

The rearrangement links TRBV12-3 or TRBV12-4 to TRBJ1-1, with a possible D match to TRBD1 (6 bases). V gave up 5 bases and J gave up 6 bases, with 13 bases separating them. CDR3 length: 13 amino acids. The CDR3 DNA follows: TGTGCCAGCAGTAGGGGGGGGATGGCTGAAGCTTTCTTT. Residues: CASSRGGMAEAFF.

The V call is TRBV5-1, the J call TRBJ2-5, with TRBD1 identical over 12 bases. V was pared by 3 bases and J by 5 bases, with 5 bases of the junction left unmatched. The CDR3 length is 15 residues. The germline V gene encodes CDR1 SGHRS and CDR2 YFSETQ. CDR3 in DNA: TGCGCCAGCAGCTGGGACAGGGGGCAATATGAGACCCAGTACTTC. Encoded protein: CASSWDRGQYETQYF.

J is TRBJ2-3 and V is TRBV5-5; D call uncertain. The CDR3 has 13 amino acids. Trimming removed 1 base at V and 2 bases at J, with 5 bases between. Germline V CDR1 and CDR2: SGHKS, YYEKEE (reference sequence). The CDR3 region is CASSLSLTDTQYF. CDR3 in DNA: TGTGCCAGCAGCTTGTCTCTCACAGATACGCAGTATTTT.

The J gene is TRBJ1-5, the V gene TRBV2; possibly TRBD1 for D (6 bases). CDR1 is SNHLY and CDR2 is FYNNEI in the germline V gene. The CDR3 totals 12 residues. Trimming left V 7 bases short and J 7 bases short, with 11 bases between. This chain's CDR3 is CASNNRDQPQHF. CDR3 nucleotide sequence: TGTGCCAGCAATAACAGGGACCAGCCCCAGCATTTT. Complete variable domain (other parts from reference TRBV2 and TRBJ1-5): EPEVTQTPSHQVTQMGQEVILRCVPISNHLYFYWYRQILGQKVEFLVSFYNNEISEKSEIFDDQFSVERPDGSNFTLKIRSTKLEDSAMYFCASNNRDQPQHFGDGTRLSIL.

The chain joins TRBV30 to TRBJ1-5, with TRBD1 as a possible D gene (6 bases). The V end lost 3 bases, the J end lost 0 bases, and 12 bases lay between the germline ends. The germline V gene has CDR1 GTSNPN and CDR2 SVGIG (reference sequence). This CDR3 has 15 residues. CDR3 loop: CAWSRTEHSNQPQHF. CDR3 bases: TGTGCCTGGAGCCGGACAGAGCATAGCAATCAGCCCCAGCATTTT.

The chain uses TRBV30 and TRBJ1-6; tentative D call: TRBD1 (5 bases). Trimming left V 2 bases short and J 0 bases short, with 8 bases between. Per the germline V gene, CDR1 is GTSNPN and CDR2 is SVGIG (reference sequence). This CDR3 spans 15 amino acids. CDR3 residues: CAWSWGGSYNSPLHF. CDR3 DNA: TGTGCCTGGAGTTGGGGCGGCTCCTATAATTCACCCCTCCACTTT. Looking up the rest from reference TRBV30 and TRBJ1-6 gives the full variable domain: SQTIHQWPATLVQPVGSPLSLECTVEGTSNPNLYWYRQAAGRGLQLLFYSVGIGQISSEVPQNLSASRPQDRQFILSSKKLLLSDSGFYLCAWSWGGSYNSPLHFGNGTRLTVT.

The gene calls are TRBV9 and TRBJ2-7; 7 bases align to TRBD1. This CDR3 has 15 amino acids. Unmatched junction bases numbered 12, after V lost 5 bases and J lost 4 bases. The germline gives CDR1 SGDLS, CDR2 YYNGEE. CDR3 sequence: CASSRYSGTDYEQYF. The CDR3 region has the DNA TGTGCCAGCAGTCGCTACTCCGGGACAGATTACGAGCAGTACTTC.

The chain uses TRBV5-1 and TRBJ2-7; 7 nucleotides agree with TRBD2. The CDR3 runs 13 residues. V was clipped by 3 bases and J by 5 bases; unmatched bases: 5. Germline lookup yields CDR1 SGHRS and CDR2 YFSETQ. The CDR3 coding sequence is TGCGCCAGCAGCTGGACGGGGGGTAACGAGCAGTACTTC. Protein product: CASSWTGGNEQYF.

The chain links TRBV5-1 to TRBJ2-7, with 7 bases aligning to TRBD1. The CDR3 is 14 residues long. V was clipped by 4 bases and J by 7 bases; unmatched bases: 11. Germline V gene lookup returns CDR1 SGHRS and CDR2 YFSETQ. The CDR3, as DNA: TGCGCCAGCAGCCGTACCGGGACAGCTCCAGAGCAGTACTTC. Its translation: CASSRTGTAPEQYF.

CDR3 in DNA: TGTGCCAGCAGCGCAAACAGGGGGCTCGACGGCTACACCTTC. Its protein product is CASSANRGLDGYTF. This sequence joins TRBV11-2 and TRBJ1-2, with 9 bases aligning to TRBD1. This CDR3 comprises 14 residues. With 5 bases clipped from V and 8 bases from J, the junction kept 9 bases outside the gene matches. Looked up from germline, CDR1 is SGHAT and CDR2 is FQNNGV.

The genes are TRBV25-1 and TRBJ1-2; TRBD1 matches at 9 bases. CDR3 length: 15 residues. Unmatched junction bases numbered 9, after V lost 4 bases and J lost 6 bases. Per the germline V gene, CDR1 is MGHDK and CDR2 is SYGVNS. The CDR3 here is CASSGLGTGSHGYTF. CDR3 coding DNA: TGTGCCAGCAGTGGGTTAGGGACAGGGAGTCATGGCTACACCTTC.